The clone carrying this T cell receptor (beta chain) has a single count. The data were taken from a study of T cell responses to AZD1222 COVID-19 vaccine. Profiling relied on immunoSEQ multiplex PCR, and the TCRdb table lists in-frame clones only, not all of them. This sample has 120,000 or so clones, with 80% to 90% found just once. This TCR was recovered from an adult in good health. The material was peripheral blood, obtained on day 0 of AZD1222 vaccination.

The DNA for the CDR3 is TGCGCCAGCAGCTTGGGTGGGGACAGCTTCTCCTACGAGCAGTACTTC. It is translated as CASSLGGDSFSYEQYF. The V call is TRBV5-1, the J call TRBJ2-7, with 7 bases matching TRBD1. The germline V gene has CDR1 SGHRS and CDR2 YFSETQ. There are 16 residues in the CDR3. The junction had 6 bases not matched to a gene; V was cut back by 0 bases and J by 0 bases. The full variable domain, rest sourced from reference TRBV5-1 and TRBJ2-7, is KAGVTQTPRYLIKTRGQQVTLSCSPISGHRSVSWYQQTPGQGLQFLFEYFSETQRNKGNFPGRFSGRQFSNSRSEMNVSTLELGDSALYLCASSLGGDSFSYEQYFGPGTRLTVT.